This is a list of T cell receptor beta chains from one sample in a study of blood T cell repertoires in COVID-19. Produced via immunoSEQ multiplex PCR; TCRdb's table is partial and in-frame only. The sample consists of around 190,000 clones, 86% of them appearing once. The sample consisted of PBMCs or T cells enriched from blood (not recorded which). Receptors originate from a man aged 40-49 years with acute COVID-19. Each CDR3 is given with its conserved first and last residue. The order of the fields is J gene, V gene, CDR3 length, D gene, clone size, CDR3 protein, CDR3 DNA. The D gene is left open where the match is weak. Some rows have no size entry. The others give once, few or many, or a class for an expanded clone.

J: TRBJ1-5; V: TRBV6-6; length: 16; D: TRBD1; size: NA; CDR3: CASRRSRTGENQPQHF; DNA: TGTGCCAGCAGACGGTCAAGGACAGGGGAAAATCAGCCCCAGCATTTT
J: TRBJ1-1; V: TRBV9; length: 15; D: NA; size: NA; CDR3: CASSSPGTSNTEAFF; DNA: TGTGCCAGCAGCTCTCCCGGGACATCGAACACTGAAGCTTTCTTT
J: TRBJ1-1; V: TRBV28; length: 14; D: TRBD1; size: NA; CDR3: CASPKTGTNTEAFF; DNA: TGTGCCAGCCCGAAGACAGGGACGAACACTGAAGCTTTCTTT
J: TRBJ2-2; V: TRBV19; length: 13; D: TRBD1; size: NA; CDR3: CAGRQGLAGELFF; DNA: TGTGCCGGGAGACAGGGCTTGGCCGGGGAGCTGTTTTTT
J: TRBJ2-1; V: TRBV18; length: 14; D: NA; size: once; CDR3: CASSQVTMYHEQFF; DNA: TGTGCCAGCTCACAGGTGACAATGTACCATGAGCAGTTCTTC
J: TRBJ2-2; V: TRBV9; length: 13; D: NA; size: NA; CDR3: CASSASGTGELFF; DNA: TGTGCCAGCAGCGCGAGCGGGACCGGGGAGCTGTTTTTT
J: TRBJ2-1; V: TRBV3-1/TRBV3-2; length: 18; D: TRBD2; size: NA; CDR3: CASSQDGLAGGPDNEQFF; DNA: TGTGCCAGCAGCCAAGATGGACTAGCGGGAGGTCCTGACAATGAGCAGTTCTTC
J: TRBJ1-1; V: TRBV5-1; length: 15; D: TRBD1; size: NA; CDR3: CASSSTGQVATEAFF; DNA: TGCGCCAGCAGCTCGACAGGACAGGTAGCCACTGAAGCTTTCTTT
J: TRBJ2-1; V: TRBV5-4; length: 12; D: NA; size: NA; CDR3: CAWSGFNNEQFF; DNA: TGTGCCTGGTCCGGGTTTAACAATGAGCAGTTCTTC
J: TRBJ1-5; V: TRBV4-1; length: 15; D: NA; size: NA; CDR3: CASSQEVSSNQPQHF; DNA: TGCGCCAGCAGCCAAGAGGTCTCCAGTAATCAGCCCCAGCATTTT
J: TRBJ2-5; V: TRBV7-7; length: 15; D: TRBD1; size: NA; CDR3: CASTSGQGSQETQYF; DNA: TGTGCCTCCACCTCGGGACAGGGGTCACAAGAGACCCAGTACTTC
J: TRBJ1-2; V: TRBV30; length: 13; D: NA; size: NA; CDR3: CAFEGGSLTGYTF; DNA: TGTGCCTTCGAGGGGGGGTCTCTGACGGGCTACACCTTC
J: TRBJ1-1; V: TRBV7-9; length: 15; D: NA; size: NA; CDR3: CASSPTTTERTEAFF; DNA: TGTGCCAGCAGCCCCACGACGACAGAGAGGACTGAAGCTTTCTTT
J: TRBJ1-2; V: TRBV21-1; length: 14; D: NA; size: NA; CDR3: CASSKVGGPWGYTF; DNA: TGTGCCAGCAGCAAAGTCGGAGGTCCTTGGGGCTACACCTTC
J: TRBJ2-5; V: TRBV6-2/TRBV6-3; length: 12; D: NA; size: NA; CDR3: CASSTLAETQYF; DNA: TGTGCCAGCAGTACCCTAGCGGAGACCCAGTACTTC
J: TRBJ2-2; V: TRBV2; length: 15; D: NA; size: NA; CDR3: CASSESWGVVGELFF; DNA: TGTGCCAGCAGTGAATCTTGGGGCGTAGTGGGGGAGCTGTTTTTT
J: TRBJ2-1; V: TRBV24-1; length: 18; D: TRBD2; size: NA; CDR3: CATSDAPTAGGLYNEQFF; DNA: TGTGCCACCAGTGATGCCCCCACAGCGGGAGGGCTGTACAATGAGCAGTTCTTC
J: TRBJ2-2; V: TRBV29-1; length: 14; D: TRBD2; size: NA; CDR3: CSVSGTSWHGELFF; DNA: TGCAGCGTTTCTGGGACTAGCTGGCACGGGGAGCTGTTTTTT
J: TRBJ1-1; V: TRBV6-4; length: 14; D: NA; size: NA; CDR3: CASSDGGGNTEAFF; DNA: TGTGCCAGCAGTGACGGGGGCGGGAACACTGAAGCTTTCTTT
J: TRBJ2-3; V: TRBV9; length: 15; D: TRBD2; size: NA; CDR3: CASSVILAGADTQYF; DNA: TGTGCCAGCAGCGTGATACTAGCGGGAGCAGATACGCAGTATTTT
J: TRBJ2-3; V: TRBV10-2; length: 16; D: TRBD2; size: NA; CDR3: CASIPSGGSSTDTQYF; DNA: TGCGCCAGCATTCCTAGCGGGGGATCCAGCACAGATACGCAGTATTTT
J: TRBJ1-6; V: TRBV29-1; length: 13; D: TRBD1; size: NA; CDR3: CSVGGQKGSPLHF; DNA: TGCAGCGTTGGGGGACAGAAGGGTTCACCCCTCCACTTT
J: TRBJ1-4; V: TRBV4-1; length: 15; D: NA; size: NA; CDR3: CASSQYPGTNEKLFF; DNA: TGCGCCAGCAGCCAATACCCAGGAACGAATGAAAAACTGTTTTTT
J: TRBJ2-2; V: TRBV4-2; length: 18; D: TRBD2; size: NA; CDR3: CASSQGGSGRGGTGELFF; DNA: TGTGCCAGCAGCCAAGGGGGTAGCGGGAGGGGAGGCACCGGGGAGCTGTTTTTT
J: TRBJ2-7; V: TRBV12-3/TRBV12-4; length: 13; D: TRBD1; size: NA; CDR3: CASRGDSHYEQYF; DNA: TGTGCCAGCAGGGGGGACAGCCACTACGAGCAGTACTTC
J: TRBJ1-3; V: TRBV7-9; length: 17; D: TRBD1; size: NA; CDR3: CASSGPLQDRAGNTIYF; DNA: TGTGCCAGCAGCGGCCCCCTGCAGGACAGGGCTGGAAACACCATATATTTT
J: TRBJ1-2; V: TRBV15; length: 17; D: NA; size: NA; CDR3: CATSRDYTEMKGVGYTF; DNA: TGTGCCACCAGCAGAGATTATACAGAGATGAAGGGAGTTGGCTACACCTTC
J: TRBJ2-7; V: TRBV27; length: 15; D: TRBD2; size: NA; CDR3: CASSLSGGTSYEQYF; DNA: TGTGCCAGCAGTTTAAGCGGGGGGACCTCCTACGAGCAGTACTTC
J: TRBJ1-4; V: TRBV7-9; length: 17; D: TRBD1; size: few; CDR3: CASSLGQGSETNEKLFF; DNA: TGTGCCAGCAGCTTAGGACAGGGCAGTGAAACTAATGAAAAACTGTTTTTT
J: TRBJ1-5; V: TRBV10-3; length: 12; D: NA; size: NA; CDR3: CAISESDQPQHF; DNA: TGTGCCATCAGTGAATCGGATCAGCCCCAGCATTTT
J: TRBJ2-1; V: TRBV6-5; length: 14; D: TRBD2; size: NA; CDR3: CASPGGSRFDEQFF; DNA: TGTGCCTCACCGGGGGGGTCTCGGTTCGATGAGCAGTTCTTC
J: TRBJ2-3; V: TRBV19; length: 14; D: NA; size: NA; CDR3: CASSIGRFTDTQYF; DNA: TGTGCCAGTAGTATTGGCAGGTTCACAGATACGCAGTATTTT
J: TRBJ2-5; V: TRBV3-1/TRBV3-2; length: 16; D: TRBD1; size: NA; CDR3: CASSQVGTGVRETQYF; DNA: TGTGCCAGCAGCCAAGTGGGGACAGGGGTGAGGGAGACCCAGTACTTC
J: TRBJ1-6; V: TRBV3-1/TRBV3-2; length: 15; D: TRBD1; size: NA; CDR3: CASNRDRVWNSPLHF; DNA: TGTGCCAGCAACCGGGACAGGGTGTGGAATTCACCCCTCCACTTT
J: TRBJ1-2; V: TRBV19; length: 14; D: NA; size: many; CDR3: CASTNVQGAGGYTF; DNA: TGTGCCAGTACGAATGTCCAGGGAGCGGGTGGCTACACCTTC
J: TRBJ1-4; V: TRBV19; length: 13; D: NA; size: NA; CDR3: CASSHRDGEKLFF; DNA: TGTGCCAGTAGTCACAGGGACGGGGAAAAACTGTTTTTT
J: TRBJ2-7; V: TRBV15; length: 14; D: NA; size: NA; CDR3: CATSRDLGAYEQYF; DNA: TGTGCCACCAGCAGAGACCTCGGTGCCTACGAGCAGTACTTC
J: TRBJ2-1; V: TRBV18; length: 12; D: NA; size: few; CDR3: CASSRNGNEQFF; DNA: TGTGCCAGCTCACGCAACGGCAATGAGCAGTTCTTC
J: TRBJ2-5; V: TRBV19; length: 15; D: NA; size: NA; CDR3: CASSTWPGQLETQYF; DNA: TGTGCCAGTAGTACATGGCCAGGGCAATTGGAGACCCAGTACTTC
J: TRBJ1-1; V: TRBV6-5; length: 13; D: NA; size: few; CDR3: CASSYGQNTEAFF; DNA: TGTGCCAGCAGTTACGGGCAGAACACTGAAGCTTTCTTT
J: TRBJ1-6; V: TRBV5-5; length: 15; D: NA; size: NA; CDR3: CASSLLGSGNSPLHF; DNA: TGTGCCAGCAGCTTGCTGGGATCGGGGAATTCACCCCTCCACTTT
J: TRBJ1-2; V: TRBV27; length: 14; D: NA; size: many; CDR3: CASSNYRASYGYTF; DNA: TGTGCCAGCAGTAACTACAGGGCCTCGTATGGCTACACCTTC
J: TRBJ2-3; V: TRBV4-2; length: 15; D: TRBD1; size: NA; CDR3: CASSQDRGSTDTQYF; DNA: TGTGCCAGCAGCCAGGACAGGGGCAGCACAGATACGCAGTATTTT